These 4 T cell receptor beta chains share one sample of origin, sequenced in a study of cytomegalovirus exposure and HLA in healthy donors. The PCR was carried out with 60 Vbeta primers and 13 Jbeta primers. TCRdb's copy holds only in-frame clones and misses some; the assay was immunoSEQ multiplex PCR. The table has approximately 95,000 clones, nearly 80% seen once. Sequenced material: PBMCs. The receptor set was obtained from a woman aged 40 to 50 in good health and CMV-seropositive.

The gene calls are TRBV6-1 and TRBJ2-1; 7 positions agree with TRBD1. The CDR3 has 15 residues. V lost 6 bases to trimming and J lost 0 bases; unmatched junction nucleotides: 5. In germline, CDR1 is MNHNS, CDR2 SASEGT. CDR3 region: CASRRQGGSYNEQFF. CDR3 nucleotides: TGTGCCAGCAGGAGACAGGGTGGCTCCTACAATGAGCAGTTCTTC.

The chain is built from TRBV7-2 and TRBJ2-1; D perhaps matches TRBD1 (5 bases). Trimming removed 10 bases at V and 8 bases at J, with 27 bases between. Per the germline V gene, CDR1 is SGHTA and CDR2 is FQGNSA. The CDR3 has 16 amino acids. The CDR3 DNA follows: TGTGCCACCCAACCCAGGGCTTTTCACAGCGCGGATGAGCAGTTCTTC. It specifies CATQPRAFHSADEQFF.

The rearrangement links TRBV6-1 to TRBJ2-3, with 9 bases that match TRBD2. Looked up from germline, CDR1 is MNHNS and CDR2 is SASEGT. V gave up 10 bases and J gave up 1 base; unmatched junction bases: 9. CDR3 length: 15 amino acids. CDR3: CAISSLAGGTDTQYF. The CDR3 bases are TGTGCCATCTCCTCTTTAGCGGGAGGCACAGATACGCAGTATTTT.

This clone was seen a single time. The V gene is TRBV28, the J gene TRBJ1-2; 8 bases map to TRBD1. The germline CDR1 and CDR2 sequences are MDHEN and SYDVKM. V lost 3 bases to trimming and J lost 4 bases; unmatched junction nucleotides: 10. The CDR3 is made up of 16 amino acids. The CDR3 nucleotides read TGTGCCAGCAGTTTGGATCCAGGGGGCGCCGGCTATGGCTACACCTTC. It is translated as CASSLDPGGAGYGYTF.